Here is one TCR beta chain with its context. This sample was taken from a study of control samples from healthy donors and cancer patients. Assay: immunoSEQ multiplex PCR; the TCRdb copy retains only in-frame clones and omits some. The sample contains about 140,000 clones, roughly 92% of which appear only once. Germline loops: CDR1 MNHNS, CDR2 SASEGT. The CDR3 consists of 15 residues. V lost 6 bases to trimming and J lost 3 bases, with 17 bases between them. Sequenced material: blood. This rearrangement joins TRBV6-1 to TRBJ1-1; D remains unclear. The origin of this receptor is a man aged 35 to 55 in good health. This CDR3 reads CASSRAGPLYTEAFF. Written as DNA, the CDR3 is TGTGCCAGCAGCCGTGCAGGACCTTTGTACACTGAAGCTTTCTTT.